The entry below describes one TCR beta chain. Antigen unknown. Treatment specified: some 19 received Ad26.COV2.S at low or high dose, single or two shots; 5 received placebo; per-sample allocation not given. The samples date from day 63 after the first vaccine or placebo injection. TCRdb's copy holds only in-frame clones and misses some; the assay was immunoSEQ multiplex PCR. The sample holds around 300,000 clones, around nine tenths seen once. This entry comes from a study of Ad26.COV2.S vaccination and SARS-CoV-2 variants. On the study more broadly: Donor had been placed in the Ad26.COV2.S arm of the COV1001 trial.

Study-level findings and limits: It was reported that spike-specific CD8+ and CD4+ T cell responses were substantially broad after vaccination.

The CDR3 consists of 16 residues. V lost 5 bases to trimming and J lost 9 bases; unmatched junction nucleotides: 15. Germline V gene lookup returns CDR1 MNHEY and CDR2 SMNVEV (reference sequence). V and J are TRBV27 and TRBJ2-5; 10 bases are shared with TRBD2. The TCR sequence derives from a person between 18 and 65 years old who received the Ad26.COV2.S COVID-19 vaccine or a placebo. The sequences come from peripheral blood, collected in a trial of Ad26.COV2.S vaccine versus placebo. As DNA, the CDR3 is TGTGCCAGCAGTCCTACTAGCGGGGCTCCCCATCGGGCCCAGTACTTC. Translated, it gives CASSPTSGAPHRAQYF.